This T cell receptor (beta chain) was identified during a study of CD8+CD57+ T cells in acquired aplastic anemia. Across the whole study: The study obtained an average of about 3.4 ug of DNA from sorted CD4+ and CD8+ cells.

Ten or more counts support this clonotype. The TCR beta profiling, which covered VDJ combination and CDR3 sequence, was carried out using genomic DNA as the template. TCRdb reprocessed the reads with MiXCR, giving one entry per CDR3 protein. The table records around 180,000 distinct CDR3 sequences, 55% to 70% of them present only once. The origin of this receptor is a human donor in good health. Sequenced sample: sorted CD4+, CD8+, or CD8+CD57+ T cells (not recorded which) from PBMCs.

The CDR3 spells CASSLESISGNTIYF. The CDR3, as DNA: TGCGCCAGCAGCTTGGAGAGCATCTCTGGAAACACCATATATTTT. The chain carries TRBV5-1 and TRBJ1-3; D ambiguous. Between the trimmed V and J ends, which lost 0 bases and 0 bases, there was a span of 7 bases. This CDR3 is built from 15 residues. Germline V CDR1 and CDR2: SGHRS, YFSETQ.